This T cell receptor (beta chain) came from a study of low-dose radiotherapy and immunotherapy resistance in tumors. cDNA synthesis used a TRAV/TRBV-specific primer set for both chains. TCR amplification ran approximately 22 PCR cycles using constant-region and V-primer adapter primers. A single record per CDR3 protein comes from TCRdb applying MiXCR to the reads. The profile shows 75,000 to 95,000 distinct CDR3 sequences, approximately 22% of them singletons. Time point given: after trial treatment. Treatment defined: LDRT plus nivolumab, ipilimumab, low-dose cyclophosphamide and aspirin (RACIN trial). Low-dose radiotherapy, low-dose cyclophosphamide, aspirin, ipilimumab and nivolumab were all given to the donors. Germline CDR1 and CDR2: MDHEN and SYDVKM. The CDR3 totals 13 residues. The ends were cut back, 6 bases at V and 8 bases at J, with 15 bases in the middle. This clonotype was recorded at least ten times.

The V gene is TRBV28, the J gene TRBJ2-3; either TRBD1 or TRBD2 may supply D (5 bases each). Sequenced material: PBMCs, taken after low-dose radiotherapy plus immunotherapy. The origin of this receptor is a female donor with ovarian cancer. This CDR3 is CASSFPGPTTQYF. DNA for the CDR3: TGTGCCAGCAGCTTCCCGGGACCGACTACGCAGTATTTT.